Below are 18 T cell receptor beta chains sequenced from a single sample in a study of cytomegalovirus exposure and HLA in healthy donors. Sequencing was performed with immunoSEQ multiplex PCR; in TCRdb, only in-frame clones are kept and a portion is missing. The repertoire has some 110,000 clones, 88% of them found once; the top ten carry around 1.7%. The sample comprised PBMCs. These receptors all come from a woman aged 18-29 years in good health and CMV-seropositive.

CDR3 protein: CASSLLRDRGLNTEAFF. The CDR3 region has the DNA TGTGCCAGCAGCTTACTCCGGGACAGGGGGCTGAACACTGAAGCTTTCTTT. The chain is built from TRBV7-8 and TRBJ1-1, with 12 bases fitting TRBD1. This CDR3 is 17 amino acids long. From germline, CDR1 is SGHVS and CDR2 FQNEAQ. The junction had 4 bases not matched to a gene; V was cut back by 2 bases and J by 0 bases.

The gene calls are TRBV7-9 and TRBJ1-2, with TRBD1 identical over 7 bases. The J segment lost 4 bases and the V segment lost 4 bases, leaving 15 bases of the junction unmatched. CDR3 size: 17 residues. Germline assignment: CDR1 SEHNR and CDR2 FQNEAQ (reference sequence). The CDR3 nucleotides are TGTGCCAGCAGCTCTGCTAGGGGACAGCCTACAATCTATGGCTACACCTTC. Translation: CASSSARGQPTIYGYTF.

The V and J genes are TRBV4-1 and TRBJ1-5; no firm D call. CDR1 is MGHRA and CDR2 is YSYEKL in the germline V gene. The CDR3 contains 15 residues. V was cut by 6 bases and J by 0 bases, with 12 bases left in between. In nucleotides, the CDR3 is TGCGCCAGCAGTTCAAACGGAGGTAGCAATCAGCCCCAGCATTTT. As protein: CASSSNGGSNQPQHF.

This rearrangement joins TRBV7-2 to TRBJ2-1, with 9 nucleotides matching TRBD2. Germline V CDR1 and CDR2: SGHTA, FQGNSA. V lost 1 base to trimming and J lost 7 bases; unmatched junction nucleotides: 5. This CDR3 contains 15 residues. The CDR3 nucleotides are TGTGCCAGCAGCTTAGGGCGGGGGGGTCTGAATGAGCAGTTCTTC. It is translated as CASSLGRGGLNEQFF.

The chain is built from TRBV9 and TRBJ2-2; 10 bases line up with TRBD2. There are 15 residues in the CDR3. Germline trimming cut 3 bases from V and 5 bases from J; bases unmatched to any gene: 4. Germline assignment: CDR1 SGDLS and CDR2 YYNGEE. CDR3: CASSGAGGPTGELFF. In DNA form, the CDR3 reads TGTGCCAGCAGCGGAGCGGGGGGGCCGACCGGGGAGCTGTTTTTT.

The V and J genes are TRBV19 and TRBJ2-7; D remains unclear. The V and J ends lost 7 bases and 0 bases respectively, with 13 bases between them. The germline V gene has CDR1 LNHDA and CDR2 SQIVND (reference sequence). The CDR3 has 14 amino acids. The chain's CDR3 is CASKAQVGSYEQYF. In DNA, the CDR3 is TGTGCCAGTAAGGCGCAGGTTGGCTCCTACGAGCAGTACTTC.

The chain uses TRBV2 and TRBJ1-5; weak D call: TRBD1 (6 bases). Trimming removed 2 bases from V and 1 base from J, with 9 bases in between. The CDR3 has 15 residues. The germline gives CDR1 SNHLY, CDR2 FYNNEI. The CDR3 coding sequence is TGTGCCAGCAGTGAAAGGGGGGGCAGCAATCAGCCCCAGCATTTT. It codes for CASSERGGSNQPQHF.

The chain is built from TRBV25-1 and TRBJ2-7; tentative D call: TRBD1 (6 bases). CDR1 and CDR2 (germline): MGHDK, SYGVNS. This CDR3 is 15 amino acids long. Trimming stripped 5 bases from V and 3 bases from J, with 17 bases between. This CDR3 is CASSSIGGRIYEQYF. DNA for the CDR3: TGTGCCAGCAGTTCAATAGGGGGAAGGATCTACGAGCAGTACTTC.

The CDR3 sequence: CASSNNYSNQPQHF. The CDR3 nucleotides are TGTGCCAGCAGTAACAACTATAGCAATCAGCCCCAGCATTTT. The chain recombines TRBV6-7 with TRBJ1-5; D is undetermined. TRBV6-7 is an ORF, and what it does is uncertain. The V end lost 5 bases, the J end lost 0 bases, and 8 bases lay between the germline ends. The CDR3 covers 14 residues.

The chain has TRBV9 and TRBJ2-3, with TRBD2 matching 11 bases. CDR3 length: 15 residues. The J segment lost 6 bases and the V segment lost 4 bases, leaving 7 bases of the junction unmatched. The V gene's germline CDR1 is SGDLS and CDR2 YYNGEE. CDR3 nucleotide sequence: TGTGCCAGCAGCCCCTCCGCTAGCGGGGGGGATACGCAGTATTTT. As protein: CASSPSASGGDTQYF.

The chain joins TRBV7-6 to TRBJ2-7; D unclear. This CDR3 comprises 13 residues. Deletions cut 4 bases from V and 2 bases from J, with 9 bases between. CDR1 and CDR2 (germline): SGHVS, FNYEAQ. CDR3 sequence (DNA): TGTGCCAGCAGCTATGGGCCAACCTACGAGCAGTACTTC. Its translation: CASSYGPTYEQYF.

V and J are TRBV18 and TRBJ2-1, with 11 bases that match TRBD2. The CDR3 is 15 residues long. V was clipped by 4 bases and J by 8 bases; unmatched bases: 7. CDR1 and CDR2 (germline): KGHSH, LQKENI. The CDR3 nucleotides read TGTGCCAGCTCACTTAGGACTAGCGGGTGGGATGAGCAGTTCTTC. Translated, it gives CASSLRTSGWDEQFF.

The chain has TRBV7-8 and TRBJ1-3; perhaps TRBD1 as D (5 bases). The CDR3 consists of 15 residues. Germline V gene lookup returns CDR1 SGHVS and CDR2 FQNEAQ. Trimming removed 5 bases at V and 2 bases at J, with 13 bases between. The DNA of the CDR3 is TGTGCCAGCAGCGCTTACGCAGGGACTGGAAACACCATATATTTT. Encoded protein: CASSAYAGTGNTIYF. The whole variable domain, filled in from reference TRBV7-8 and TRBJ1-3, reads GAGVSQSPRYKVAKRGQDVALRCDPISGHVSLFWYQQALGQGPEFLTYFQNEAQLDKSGLPSDRFFAERPEGSVSTLKIQRTQQEDSAVYLCASSAYAGTGNTIYFGEGSWLTVV.

V is TRBV4-3 and J is TRBJ2-5; 14 nucleotides align to TRBD2. Unmatched junction bases numbered 8, after V lost 2 bases and J lost 0 bases. Germline-derived CDR1 and CDR2 are LGHNA and YSLEER. CDR3 size: 19 residues. CDR3 sequence (DNA): TGCGCCAGCAGCCAAACATTTGGGACTAGCGGGGGACACCAAGAGACCCAGTACTTC. Amino acid sequence: CASSQTFGTSGGHQETQYF.

This clone was counted once. This chain links TRBV18 with TRBJ2-1; 10 bases align to TRBD1. This CDR3 comprises 15 residues. Trimming removed 5 bases from V and 7 bases from J; junction bases left unmatched: 8. The germline gives CDR1 KGHSH, CDR2 LQKENI. DNA for the CDR3: TGTGCCAGCTCATTCGGGACAGGGGTGTATAATGAGCAGTTCTTC. Encoded protein: CASSFGTGVYNEQFF.

This clone was picked up one time. The CDR3 sequence: CASSFFAEIMNTEAFF. The CDR3 bases are TGTGCCAGCAGCTTCTTTGCTGAGATAATGAACACTGAAGCTTTCTTT. This chain uses TRBV11-2 with TRBJ1-1, with D hard to call. The ends were cut back, 3 bases at V and 0 bases at J, with 14 bases in the middle. The CDR3 length is 16 residues. Germline assignment: CDR1 SGHAT and CDR2 FQNNGV.

V usage is TRBV7-2 and J usage is TRBJ2-3, with 10 positions matching TRBD1. V shed 5 bases and J 2 bases; nucleotides not matched to a gene: 4. Germline V gene data show CDR1 as SGHTA and CDR2 as FQGNSA. The CDR3 sequence is 15 residues long. CDR3 loop: CASSLGQGVTDTQYF. The DNA for the CDR3 is TGTGCCAGCAGCCTCGGACAGGGGGTCACAGATACGCAGTATTTT.

The CDR3 sequence: CASSTGLMNTGELFF. As DNA, the CDR3 is TGTGCCAGCAGCACGGGACTAATGAACACCGGGGAGCTGTTTTTT. The V gene is TRBV9, the J gene TRBJ2-2, with 7 bases lining up with TRBD2. CDR3 size: 15 residues. Trimming cost V 4 bases and J 1 base; bases outside gene matches: 4. Germline V gene data show CDR1 as SGDLS and CDR2 as YYNGEE.